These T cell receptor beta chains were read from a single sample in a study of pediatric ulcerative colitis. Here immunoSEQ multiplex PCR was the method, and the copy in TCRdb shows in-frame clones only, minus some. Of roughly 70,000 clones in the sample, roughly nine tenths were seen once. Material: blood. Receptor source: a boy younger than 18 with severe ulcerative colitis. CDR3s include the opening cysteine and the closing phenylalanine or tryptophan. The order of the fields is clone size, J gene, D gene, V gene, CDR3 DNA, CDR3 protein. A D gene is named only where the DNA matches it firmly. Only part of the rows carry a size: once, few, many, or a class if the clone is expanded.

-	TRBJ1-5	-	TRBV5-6	TGTGCCAGCAGCTTGGGGGCAGCGGATTATGATCAGCCCCAGCATTTT	CASSLGAADYDQPQHF
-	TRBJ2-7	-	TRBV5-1	TGCGCCAGCAGCTACGGGGCGTCGAGCTCCTACGAGCAGTACTTC	CASSYGASSSYEQYF
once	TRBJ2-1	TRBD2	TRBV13	TGTGCCAGCAGCTTTAGTATGCGAGAGGGACTACCAAATAACAATGAGCAGTTCTTC	CASSFSMREGLPNNNEQFF
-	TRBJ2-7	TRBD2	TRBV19	TGTGCCAGTAGTATAGCCGCCGGGACTAGCGGGAGTCTCTACGAGCAGTACTTC	CASSIAAGTSGSLYEQYF
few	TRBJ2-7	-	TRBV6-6	TGTGCCAGCACCGGCGGCGACGAGCAGTACTTC	CASTGGDEQYF
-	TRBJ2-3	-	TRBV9	TGTGCCAGCAGCCTTCAAGCAGCCATCACAGATACGCAGTATTTT	CASSLQAAITDTQYF
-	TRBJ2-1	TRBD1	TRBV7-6	TGTGCCAGCAGCCCACGGACAGGGGGCAATGAGCAGTTCTTC	CASSPRTGGNEQFF
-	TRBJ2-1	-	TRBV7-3	TGTGCCAGCAGCACGACAAATAACAATGAGCAGTTCTTC	CASSTTNNNEQFF
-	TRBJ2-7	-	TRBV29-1	TGCAGCGTTGTGGCGAACTACGAGCAGTACTTC	CSVVANYEQYF
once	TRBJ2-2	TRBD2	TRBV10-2	TGCGCCAGCAGTCACCTAGCGGGAGGGCCTGTGGACGGGGAGCTGTTTTTT	CASSHLAGGPVDGELFF
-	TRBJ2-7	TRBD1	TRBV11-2	TGTGCCAGCACCCAGGGGGCTTCCTACGAGCAGTACTTC	CASTQGASYEQYF